These 8 T cell receptor beta chains share one sample of origin, sequenced in a study of cytomegalovirus exposure and HLA in healthy donors. In the PCR, 60 Vbeta and 13 Jbeta primers were used. TCRdb's copy holds only in-frame clones and misses some; the assay was immunoSEQ multiplex PCR. Among around 150,000 clones listed, around 75% were seen once. The sequencing input was PBMCs. The receptor set was obtained from a middle-aged woman in good health and CMV-seropositive.

The chain uses TRBV5-1 and TRBJ2-7, with TRBD2 matching 9 bases. The V segment lost 4 bases and the J segment 9 bases; nucleotides outside the gene matches: 17. CDR3 size: 16 residues. CDR1 and CDR2 (germline): SGHRS, YFSETQ. CDR3 protein: CASSLGRLADSAGQYF. For the CDR3, the DNA is TGCGCCAGCAGCCTGGGCAGACTAGCGGACTCGGCGGGGCAGTACTTC.

V usage is TRBV27 and J usage is TRBJ2-7; 9 bases agree with TRBD1. Germline values: CDR1 MNHEY, CDR2 SMNVEV (reference sequence). CDR3 length: 14 residues. Trimming cost V 6 bases and J 7 bases; bases outside gene matches: 10. CDR3 sequence reads: CASRPGTGSREQYF. Here the CDR3 DNA reads TGTGCCAGCAGGCCCGGGACAGGGAGCAGGGAGCAGTACTTC.

This clone showed up just a few times. This sequence joins TRBV6-1 and TRBJ1-2; 9 bases match TRBD1. This CDR3 has 15 residues. J lost 4 bases, V lost 7 bases, and 10 bases had no gene match. Germline V gene data show CDR1 as MNHNS and CDR2 as SASEGT. The chain's CDR3 is CASTPKTGGSYGYTF. The CDR3 bases are TGTGCCAGCACTCCCAAGACAGGGGGGAGCTATGGCTACACCTTC.

The chain carries TRBV27 and TRBJ2-5, with 13 bases lining up with TRBD2. The CDR3 has 16 amino acids. Per germline, CDR1 MNHEY and CDR2 SMNVEV (reference sequence). The V gene end was trimmed by 5 bases and the J gene end by 1 base; junction bases not matched to a gene: 4. CDR3 in amino acids: CASSTRLAGGQETQYF. The DNA for the CDR3 is TGTGCCAGCAGTACTCGACTAGCGGGAGGCCAAGAGACCCAGTACTTC.

This clone was detected once. This rearrangement joins TRBV29-1 to TRBJ1-1, with D possibly being TRBD1 (5 bases). Germline V gives CDR1 SQVTM, CDR2 ANQGSEA. Trimming removed 6 bases from V and 6 bases from J, with 11 bases in between. The length of the CDR3 is 11 residues. The CDR3 here is CSVPQGSEAFF. In DNA, the CDR3 is TGCAGCGTCCCCCAGGGATCTGAAGCTTTCTTT.

This chain links TRBV28 with TRBJ2-5; D remains ambiguous. CDR1 is MDHEN and CDR2 is SYDVKM in the germline V gene. CDR3 length: 12 amino acids. With 1 base removed from V and 3 bases from J, the gap between germline ends came to 3 bases. CDR3 nucleotides: TGTGCCAGCAGTTTATTAGAAGAGACCCAGTACTTC. Translating it yields CASSLLEETQYF.

This clone turned up a few times. The chain has TRBV7-2 and TRBJ1-1, with D maybe TRBD1 (6 bases). Between the trimmed V and J ends, which lost 5 bases and 0 bases, there was a span of 13 bases. CDR1 and CDR2 from the germline V gene are SGHTA and FQGNSA. CDR3 size: 15 residues. DNA for the CDR3: TGTGCCAGCAGCCCCACAGGACAGTTGAACACTGAAGCTTTCTTT. It is translated as CASSPTGQLNTEAFF. Full variable domain (missing parts from reference TRBV7-2 and TRBJ1-1): GAGVSQSPSNKVTEKGKDVELRCDPISGHTALYWYRQSLGQGLEFLIYFQGNSAPDKSGLPSDRFSAERTGGSVSTLTIQRTQQEDSAVYLCASSPTGQLNTEAFFGQGTRLTVV.

The chain joins TRBV6-5 to TRBJ2-5; TRBD1 aligns across 8 bases. Germline loops: CDR1 MNHEY, CDR2 SVGAGI. This CDR3 is built from 16 residues. The V gene end was trimmed by 4 bases and the J gene end by 5 bases; junction bases not matched to a gene: 12. The CDR3 loop is CASSFIDRGGRETQYF. Here the CDR3 DNA reads TGTGCCAGCAGTTTCATAGACAGGGGAGGAAGGGAGACCCAGTACTTC.